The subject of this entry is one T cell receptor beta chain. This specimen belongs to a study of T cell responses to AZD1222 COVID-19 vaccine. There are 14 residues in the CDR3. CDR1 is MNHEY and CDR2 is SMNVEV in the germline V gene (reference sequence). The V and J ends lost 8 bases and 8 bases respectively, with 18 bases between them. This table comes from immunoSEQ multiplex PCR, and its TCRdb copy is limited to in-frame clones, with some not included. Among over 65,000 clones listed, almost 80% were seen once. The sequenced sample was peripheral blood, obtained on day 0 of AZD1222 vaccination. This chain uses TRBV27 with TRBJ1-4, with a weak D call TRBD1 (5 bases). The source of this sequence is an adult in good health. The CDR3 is CASRGALNWEKLFF. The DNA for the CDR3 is TGTGCCAGCCGTGGGGCTCTAAATTGGGAAAAACTGTTTTTT.